Presented here are 7 T cell receptor beta chains from one specimen sequenced in a study of PD-1 blockade in classical Hodgkin lymphoma. Produced via immunoSEQ multiplex PCR; TCRdb's table is partial and in-frame only. Altogether 99,000 or so clones are present, approximately 89% being singletons, with the ten largest covering about 20%. Sample time point: cycle 4 day 1 (C4D1), after less than 7 weeks of nivolumab. Each patient's relapse followed autologous stem cell transplantation, and brentuximab vedotin exposure varied. The sample was peripheral blood mononuclear cells (PBMCs), taken before the fourth cycle of nivolumab. The receptors shown here come from a human donor with classical Hodgkin lymphoma.

The count of this clone is one. This CDR3 is also generated by other DNA sequences in the sample. The chain employs TRBV15 and TRBJ2-2, with no clear D. The V gene's germline CDR1 is LNHNV and CDR2 YYDKDF (reference sequence). V was clipped by 0 bases and J by 7 bases, with 3 bases between them. The CDR3 spans 12 residues. CDR3 coding DNA: TGTGCCACCAGCAGAGAGAGCGGGGAGCTGTTTTTT. Amino acid sequence: CATSRESGELFF.

The J gene is TRBJ2-1, the V gene TRBV27; 9 nucleotides align to TRBD2. Germline values: CDR1 MNHEY, CDR2 SMNVEV (reference sequence). There are 16 residues in the CDR3. Losses at the gene ends were 4 bases for V and 7 bases for J; bases not matched to a gene: 11. The CDR3 nucleotides read TGTGCCAGCAGTTCGGGACTAGCCCTCGAGGGTAATGAGCAGTTCTTC. This encodes CASSSGLALEGNEQFF.

The rearrangement joins TRBV7-9 to TRBJ2-3; 14 bases align to TRBD2. CDR3 size: 18 residues. The V segment lost 4 bases and the J segment 1 base; nucleotides outside the gene matches: 7. Germline values: CDR1 SEHNR, CDR2 FQNEAQ (reference sequence). The CDR3 DNA is TGTGCCAGCAGCTCCGGGACTAGCGGGAGTTATGGCACAGATACGCAGTATTTT. It translates to CASSSGTSGSYGTDTQYF. Variable domain in full (rest from reference TRBV7-9 and TRBJ2-3): DTGVSQNPRHKITKRGQNVTFRCDPISEHNRLYWYRQTLGQGPEFLTYFQNEAQLEKSRLLSDRFSAERPKGSFSTLEIQRTEQGDSAMYLCASSSGTSGSYGTDTQYFGPGTRLTVL.

The table lists this clone with a few counts. V is TRBV5-1 and J is TRBJ1-2, with D tentatively TRBD1 (6 bases). The CDR3 extends over 12 amino acids. Germline CDR1 and CDR2: SGHRS and YFSETQ. Trimming cost V 7 bases and J 2 bases, with 9 bases left between them. The CDR3 region is CASRGANYGYTF. The CDR3 nucleotides are TGCGCCAGCCGGGGGGCAAACTATGGCTACACCTTC. The entire variable domain, with the rest obtained from reference TRBV5-1 and TRBJ1-2, is as follows: KAGVTQTPRYLIKTRGQQVTLSCSPISGHRSVSWYQQTPGQGLQFLFEYFSETQRNKGNFPGRFSGRQFSNSRSEMNVSTLELGDSALYLCASRGANYGYTFGSGTRLTVV.

V gene TRBV2 combines with J gene TRBJ2-7; the D gene is possibly TRBD1 (6 bases). In germline, CDR1 is SNHLY, CDR2 FYNNEI. Trimming took off 8 bases at V and 4 bases at J, with 12 bases between the two ends. The CDR3 has 12 residues. CDR3 in amino acids: CASSITGYEQYF. The CDR3 DNA is TGTGCCAGCTCCATAACAGGGTACGAGCAGTACTTC. Complete variable domain (other parts from reference TRBV2 and TRBJ2-7): EPEVTQTPSHQVTQMGQEVILRCVPISNHLYFYWYRQILGQKVEFLVSFYNNEISEKSEIFDDQFSVERPDGSNFTLKIRSTKLEDSAMYFCASSITGYEQYFGPGTRLTVT.

This clone has just one count. The chain carries TRBV27 and TRBJ1-5; unclear D gene. CDR3 length: 14 amino acids. Germline V gene lookup returns CDR1 MNHEY and CDR2 SMNVEV (reference sequence). The ends were cut back, 0 bases at V and 6 bases at J, with 9 bases in the middle. CDR3 sequence: CASSLSGFGQPQHF. The DNA for the CDR3 is TGTGCCAGCAGTTTATCGGGGTTTGGTCAGCCCCAGCATTTT.

The chain recombines TRBV20-1 with TRBJ1-2; D not certain. V gave up 4 bases and J gave up 5 bases, with 5 bases separating them. Germline V gene sequence: CDR1 DFQATT, CDR2 SNEGSKA (reference sequence). The CDR3 length is 10 residues. The CDR3 reads CSATPYGYTF. The CDR3 nucleotides read TGCAGTGCTACCCCTTATGGCTACACCTTC.